This record covers a single TCR beta chain. The method was immunoSEQ multiplex PCR; TCRdb's version includes in-frame clones alone and lacks a portion of them. Of approximately 730,000 clones listed, roughly 88% were seen once; the top ten hold more than 0.008%. The CDR3 consists of 16 residues. The germline V gene has CDR1 MDHEN and CDR2 SYDVKM. Deletions cut 1 base from V and 7 bases from J, with 17 bases between. The sample belongs to a study of shared T cell receptors in the human thymus. This sample also belongs to another study, concerning human thymus T cells. That report notes: Resections obtained during corrective heart surgery supplied the thymus tissue.

The chain has TRBV28 and TRBJ1-5; D is possibly TRBD1 (5 bases). The sequencing sample was made of thymocytes. The TCR comes from a girl under two years old with a congenital heart defect. Here the CDR3 reads CASSLSSRALRQPQHF. The CDR3 nucleotides are TGTGCCAGCAGTTTATCCTCCAGGGCACTGAGACAGCCCCAGCATTTT.